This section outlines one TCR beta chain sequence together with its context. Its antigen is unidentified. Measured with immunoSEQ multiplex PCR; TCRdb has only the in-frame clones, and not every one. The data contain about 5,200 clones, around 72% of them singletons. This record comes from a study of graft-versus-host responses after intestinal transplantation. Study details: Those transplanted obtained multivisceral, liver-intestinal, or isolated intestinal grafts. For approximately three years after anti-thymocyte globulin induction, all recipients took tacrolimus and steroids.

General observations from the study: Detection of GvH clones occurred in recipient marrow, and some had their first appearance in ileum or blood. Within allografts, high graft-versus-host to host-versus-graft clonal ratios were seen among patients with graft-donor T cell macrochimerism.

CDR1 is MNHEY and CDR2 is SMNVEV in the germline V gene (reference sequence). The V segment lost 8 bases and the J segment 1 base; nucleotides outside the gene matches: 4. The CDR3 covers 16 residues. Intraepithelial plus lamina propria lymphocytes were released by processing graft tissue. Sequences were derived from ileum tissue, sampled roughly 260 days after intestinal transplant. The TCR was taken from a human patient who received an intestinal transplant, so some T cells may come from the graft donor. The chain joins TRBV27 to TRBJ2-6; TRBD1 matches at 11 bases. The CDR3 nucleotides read TGTGCCAGCTGGACAGGGGGCCCATCTGGGGCCAACGTCCTGACTTTC. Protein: CASWTGGPSGANVLTF. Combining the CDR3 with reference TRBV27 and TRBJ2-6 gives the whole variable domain EAQVTQNPRYLITVTGKKLTVTCSQNMNHEYMSWYRQDPGLGLRQIYYSMNVEVTDKGDVPEGYKVSRKEKRNFPLILESPSPNQTSLYFCASWTGGPSGANVLTFGAGSRLTVL.